These T cell receptor beta chains were read from a single sample in a study of CD8 T cells in Susac syndrome. TCRdb ran MiXCR on the immunoSEQ multiplex PCR reads and lists one entry per CDR3 protein. The data show around 140,000 distinct CDR3 sequences, 90% to 95% seen once. The sample was CD4+ T cells from PBMCs. These receptors were taken from a human donor with multiple sclerosis. Each CDR3 is given with its conserved first and last residue. D genes are given only for firm matches. Size values are once, few and many counts, or a class for expanded clones, and some rows have none.

d_call j_call v_call clone_size cdr3_aa cdr3_nt
- TRBJ2-7 TRBV2 - CASSVGGSSDEQYF TGTGCCAGCAGTGTTGGGGGGAGTTCGGACGAGCAGTACTTC
TRBD1 TRBJ1-2 TRBV5-1 - CASSKGQAGNYGYTF TGCGCCAGCAGCAAAGGACAGGCGGGTAACTATGGCTACACCTTC
TRBD2 TRBJ2-3 TRBV6-5 - CASSSRPPLAGEWVWTDTQYF TGTGCCAGCAGTTCTCGACCCCCTCTAGCGGGAGAATGGGTTTGGACAGATACGCAGTATTTT
TRBD1 TRBJ1-1 TRBV7-2 - CASSHDRVVNTEAFF TGTGCCAGCAGCCACGACAGGGTAGTGAACACTGAAGCTTTCTTT
- TRBJ1-4 TRBV10-3 - CAISPRTNEKLFF TGTGCCATCAGTCCCAGAACTAATGAAAAACTGTTTTTT
TRBD1 TRBJ2-1 TRBV20-1 once CSAVPGTGAYEQFF TGCAGTGCTGTACCCGGGACAGGGGCCTATGAGCAGTTCTTC
- TRBJ2-5 TRBV4-3 - CANKRVVWQETQYF TGCGCCAACAAGCGAGTAGTATGGCAAGAGACCCAGTACTTC
TRBD2 TRBJ2-5 TRBV20-1 - CSGVAGQETQYF TGCAGTGGGGTAGCGGGGCAAGAGACCCAGTACTTC
TRBD1 TRBJ1-2 TRBV7-9 - CASSIDRVDYGYTF TGTGCCAGCAGCATCGACAGGGTCGACTATGGCTACACCTTC
TRBD1 TRBJ2-7 TRBV6-6 - CASRTGSSVYEQYF TGTGCCAGCAGGACAGGGTCGTCCGTCTACGAGCAGTACTTC
- TRBJ2-3 TRBV14 - CASSQGLKTDTQYF TGTGCCAGCAGCCAAGGGTTAAAGACAGATACGCAGTATTTT
TRBD1 TRBJ2-4 TRBV12-3/TRBV12-4 - CASSRQGRHIQYF TGTGCCAGCAGCCGACAGGGTAGGCACATTCAGTACTTC
- TRBJ1-6 TRBV18 - CASSNYNSPLHF TGTGCCAGCTCAAATTATAATTCACCCCTCCACTTT
- TRBJ1-1 TRBV3-1 once CASSQRWNTEAFF TGTGCCAGCAGCCAAAGATGGAACACTGAAGCTTTCTTT
- TRBJ1-1 TRBV6-5 - CASTRDTTNTEAFF TGTGCCAGCACCCGGGACACTACTAACACTGAAGCTTTCTTT
TRBD2 TRBJ2-5 TRBV3-1 - CASSPRLAPEEKYF TGTGCCAGCAGCCCTCGACTAGCGCCCGAAGAAAAGTACTTC
- TRBJ2-5 TRBV12-3/TRBV12-4 - CASSFGIGQETQYF TGTGCCAGCAGTTTCGGGATAGGCCAAGAGACCCAGTACTTC
TRBD2 TRBJ2-7 TRBV12-3/TRBV12-4 - CASSRLGLADKYF TGTGCCAGCAGTCGCTTAGGACTAGCAGATAAGTACTTC
TRBD2 TRBJ2-7 TRBV6-5 - CASSNGGSWDYEQYF TGTGCCAGCAGCAACGGGGGGAGCTGGGACTACGAGCAGTACTTC
- TRBJ1-1 TRBV12-3/TRBV12-4 once CASSSAGKLYTEAFF TGTGCCAGCAGTAGCGCAGGGAAGTTGTACACTGAAGCTTTCTTT